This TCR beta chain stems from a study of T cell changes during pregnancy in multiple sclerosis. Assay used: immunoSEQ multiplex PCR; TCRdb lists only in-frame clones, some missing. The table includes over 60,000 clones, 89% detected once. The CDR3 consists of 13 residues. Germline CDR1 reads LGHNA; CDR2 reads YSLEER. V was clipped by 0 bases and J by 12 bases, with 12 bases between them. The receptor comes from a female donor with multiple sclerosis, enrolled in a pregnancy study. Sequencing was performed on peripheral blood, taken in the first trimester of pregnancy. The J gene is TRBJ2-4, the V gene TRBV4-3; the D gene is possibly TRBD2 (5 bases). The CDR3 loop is CASSQESGLDQYF. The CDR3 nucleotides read TGCGCCAGCAGCCAAGAGTCAGGACTTGATCAGTACTTC.